Here is one T cell receptor beta chain with its context. Its antigen specificity is not known. The input lacks base qualities; no much larger clone sits a single base away. TCR CDR3 regions were amplified from genomic DNA by multiplex PCR using the deep immunoSEQ assay. Extracted genomic DNA from each cell subset was spread evenly across all wells of several immunoSEQ 96-well plates, with each plate serving as a replicate. For sorted subsets, each replicate PCR was loaded with approximately 190 ng genomic DNA, equivalent to about 30,000 T cell genomes. The purified libraries were quantified using a Qubit 3.0 fluorometer, sized with a Bioanalyzer 2100, and then quantified again using the KAPA Library Quantification kit. A separate single-read 150-cycle Illumina NextSeq 550 flow cell was used to sequence each immunoSEQ 96-well plate. Processing in the source paper ran as follows. Because the immunoSEQ output held only junctional sequences and lacked quality scores, the filtering could not match the filtering applied to full-length reads. Sequences were annotated with PyIR, a Python wrapper for IgBLAST v1.9, and V/J genes and CDR3 were assigned using IMGT germline references. Reads were removed for weak V/J assignments (E-value above 1e-6), missing CDR3, stop codons, out-of-frame junctions, or ambiguous translated residues. V3J clonotypes were defined as sequences sharing an identical inferred V gene, J gene, and CDR3 amino acid sequence. To compute the percentage overlap between repertoires, the number of shared unique clonotypes was divided by the size of the smaller repertoire. Repertoire richness was assessed with RTK rarefaction, the Chao1 estimator, and Recon v2.1 estimates of unobserved clonotypes. Generation probabilities were computed with OLGA for all TCRbeta clonotypes obtained by the gDNA method from four donors. This is the immuneACCESS table as TCRdb keeps it, with only in-frame sequences that have V and J called. A part of the clones is gone; compared with another copy, unresolved V genes explain less than half, and the rest is unexplained. V and J calls and clone size are those listed in that table; D and trimming were worked out from the DNA. This sample lists about 1.9 million clones; 85% to 95% were detected once. The ten largest clones add up to about 1.7% of the sample.

This entry comes from a study of shared clonotypes between healthy human individuals (dated by TCRdb to the early 2020s). A note on the overall study: A few men and two women, aged 18 to 49 years, made up the cohort. For each donor, CD4 naive and CD4 memory were each run on three plates, CD8 naive on two plates, and CD8 memory on one plate. To estimate repertoire size and how much clonotypes are shared between individuals, the study performed deep sequencing of blood TCR repertoires from roughly five healthy adults. To increase sequencing depth and limit assay-specific biases, TCR repertoire library preparation and sequencing were carried out by different laboratories using diverse techniques. Leukapheresis yielded between about 0.9 and 9 billion PBMCs per donor. Paper-wide results and their limitations: Across four donors, approximately 4.6% of naive CD4, 3.5% of naive CD8, under 2.5% of memory CD4, and over 0.35% of memory CD8 clonotypes were shared. Larger estimated clonotype richness was generally found for naive subsets than for memory subsets. Sampling was restricted to blood, and TCR repertoires in tissue are likely to differ from TCR repertoires in blood. Higher generation probabilities were observed for clonotypes shared by all four sorted-subset donors than for non-shared clonotypes. Rarefaction of sorted-subset datasets indicated incomplete sequencing despite the large sequencing depth. Pairwise subsampling led to the expectation that sequencing depth would affect the degree of clonotype sharing among donors. Because the study included a small number of donors, the genetic and exposure-history diversity represented was limited.

For the CD8 naive samples, CD45RO-negative cells were positively selected for CCR7, yielding a CD45RA+CCR7+ population from which TemRA cells were excluded. The donors were healthy, HIV-negative adults with no recently reported acute infections or vaccinations. Only Caucasian adults living in Nashville, Tennessee, USA were represented among the donors. Blood was collected by leukapheresis, and PBMCs were isolated by Ficoll-Histopaque density gradient centrifugation and then cryopreserved in liquid nitrogen vapor phase. Analytical flow cytometry was used to check the purity and quantity of each magnetically sorted T cell population. Each sorted fraction had its genomic DNA isolated and then quantified by UV absorbance on a Nanodrop 2000c. The germline ends are 17 bases apart after V is trimmed by 3 bases and J by 6 bases. The CDR1 and CDR2 encoded by the germline V gene (reference sequence) are GTSNPN and SVGIG. Including cysteine and phenylalanine, the CDR3 has 14 amino acids. This entry keeps only the CDR3 DNA: 42 bases, framed from base 1.

The sequence links TRBV30 to TRBJ1-1; the D gene is unclear. Material: naive CD8+ T cells from PBMCs. Taken with the paper, the label for cell subset or site translates to: CD45RA+CCR7+. The receptor's source is a man aged 18 to 35 in good health. Some clones in this sample may be carry-over from other donors' samples. The CDR3 protein is CAWSVGVPTPEAFF. The bases are TGTGCCTGGAGCGTCGGCGTCCCGACGCCTGAAGCTTTCTTT. Reference TRBV30 and TRBJ1-1 proteins supply the regions before and after the CDR3; the full variable domain is: SQTIHQWPATLVQPVGSPLSLECTVEGTSNPNLYWYRQAAGRGLQLLFYSVGIGQISSEVPQNLSASRPQDRQFILSSKKLLLSDSGFYLCAWSVGVPTPEAFFGQGTRLTVV.